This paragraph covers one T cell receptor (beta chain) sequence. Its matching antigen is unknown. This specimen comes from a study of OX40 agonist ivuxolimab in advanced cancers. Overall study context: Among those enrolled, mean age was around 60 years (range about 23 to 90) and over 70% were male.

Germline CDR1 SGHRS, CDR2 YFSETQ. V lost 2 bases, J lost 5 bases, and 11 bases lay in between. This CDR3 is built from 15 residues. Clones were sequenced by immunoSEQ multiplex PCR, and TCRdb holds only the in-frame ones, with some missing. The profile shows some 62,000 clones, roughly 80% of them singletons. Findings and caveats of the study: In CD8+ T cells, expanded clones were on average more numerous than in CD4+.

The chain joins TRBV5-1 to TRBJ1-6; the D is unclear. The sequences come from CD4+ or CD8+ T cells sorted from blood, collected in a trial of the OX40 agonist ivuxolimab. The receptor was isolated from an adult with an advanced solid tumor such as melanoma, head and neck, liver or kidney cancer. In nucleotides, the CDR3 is TGCGCCAGCAGCTTTGGGGTTCGGGATAATTCACCCCTCCACTTT. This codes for CASSFGVRDNSPLHF.